This TCR beta chain appears in the sequencing data of a study of human T cells and chemical hapten exposure. The study's findings and limits: The number of TCRs over 1 in 1000 frequency stayed unchanged after DPC. Among expanded TCRs, significantly more large CDR3 similarity clusters formed than among controls.

This CDR3 has 15 residues. The V gene lost 2 bases and the J gene lost 5 bases, with 15 bases spanning the gap. The V gene's germline CDR1 is ENHRY and CDR2 SYGVKD. This clonotype was seen repeatedly, ten times or more. What it recognizes is unknown. TCRdb passed the RACE reads through MiXCR, listing each CDR3 protein once. The profile shows some 380,000 distinct CDR3 sequences, 4.8% of them singletons. Time point meaning: patch test 1, 2 weeks after DPC sensitization. Treatment denoted: therapeutic diphenylcyclopropenone sensitization with weekly scalp DPC. This receptor was identified in a woman aged 45-60 years with alopecia areata. Some clones in this sample may be carry-over from other donors' samples. The chain recombines TRBV10-3 with TRBJ2-5; D is perhaps TRBD2 (7 bases). This specimen consisted of whole blood, obtained in connection with sensitization to the hapten diphenylcyclopropenone (DPC). The CDR3 spells CAISEGGALLETQYF. CDR3 bases: TGTGCCATCAGTGAGGGGGGGGCCCTACTGGAGACCCAGTACTTC.